Listed below are T cell receptor beta chains from one sample, sequenced in a study of blood T cell repertoires in COVID-19. Clones were sequenced by immunoSEQ multiplex PCR, and TCRdb holds only the in-frame ones, with some missing. The table includes approximately 130,000 clones, around 77% detected once. Sequencing was done on a sample of peripheral blood. The source of these receptors is a human donor in a cohort sampled during active COVID-19. Each CDR3 is given with its conserved first and last residue. The order of the fields is clone size, V gene, J gene, CDR3 protein. A row's size may be missing; if present it is once, few, many or a size class.

abundance: -
v_gene: TRBV5-4
j_gene: TRBJ2-3
CDR3aa: CASSPVSGTDTQYF

abundance: -
v_gene: TRBV7-6
j_gene: TRBJ2-3
CDR3aa: CASSPLGGTRADTQYF

abundance: -
v_gene: TRBV7-6
j_gene: TRBJ2-7
CDR3aa: CASSLGRTSFYEQYF

abundance: -
v_gene: TRBV6-5
j_gene: TRBJ2-7
CDR3aa: CAAGSVYEQYF

abundance: -
v_gene: TRBV5-6
j_gene: TRBJ1-5
CDR3aa: CASSSQGTLGGQPQHF

abundance: -
v_gene: TRBV9
j_gene: TRBJ1-6
CDR3aa: CASSVAGAGNSPLHF

abundance: -
v_gene: TRBV27
j_gene: TRBJ2-7
CDR3aa: CASSLRREDEQYF

abundance: -
v_gene: TRBV27
j_gene: TRBJ1-5
CDR3aa: CASSFSGWEGSNQPQHF

abundance: -
v_gene: TRBV7-9
j_gene: TRBJ1-3
CDR3aa: CASSLEAGRRNTIYF

abundance: -
v_gene: TRBV15
j_gene: TRBJ2-5
CDR3aa: CATSGYRETQYF

abundance: -
v_gene: TRBV5-1
j_gene: TRBJ2-1
CDR3aa: CASRTGDGTYNEQFF

abundance: -
v_gene: TRBV18
j_gene: TRBJ1-1
CDR3aa: CASSPSGQMNTEAFF

abundance: -
v_gene: TRBV21-1
j_gene: TRBJ2-7
CDR3aa: CASSSPGQAYEQYF

abundance: -
v_gene: TRBV18
j_gene: TRBJ1-4
CDR3aa: CASSLDRINEKLFF

abundance: -
v_gene: TRBV11-2
j_gene: TRBJ1-6
CDR3aa: CASSLDRVGASVSPLHF

abundance: -
v_gene: TRBV7-9
j_gene: TRBJ2-5
CDR3aa: CASSPGLAGGGETQYF

abundance: -
v_gene: TRBV6-6
j_gene: TRBJ1-2
CDR3aa: CASSYEGLGGYGYTF

abundance: -
v_gene: TRBV19
j_gene: TRBJ2-1
CDR3aa: CASSMTSGSYNEQFF

abundance: -
v_gene: TRBV19
j_gene: TRBJ2-1
CDR3aa: CASRRTSGDYNEQFF

abundance: -
v_gene: TRBV6-6
j_gene: TRBJ2-1
CDR3aa: CASSYAGPWEQFF

abundance: -
v_gene: TRBV7-3
j_gene: TRBJ1-1
CDR3aa: CASSLGGPNTEAFF

abundance: -
v_gene: TRBV19
j_gene: TRBJ2-2
CDR3aa: CATTGFGQSDTNTGELFF

abundance: -
v_gene: TRBV28
j_gene: TRBJ1-4
CDR3aa: CASSSRGQGRTNEKLFF

abundance: -
v_gene: TRBV5-6
j_gene: TRBJ1-1
CDR3aa: CASSLLGQLTEAFF

abundance: -
v_gene: TRBV30
j_gene: TRBJ2-1
CDR3aa: CAWSALAGGYEQFF

abundance: -
v_gene: TRBV5-1
j_gene: TRBJ2-6
CDR3aa: CASSSLSSGANVLTF

abundance: -
v_gene: TRBV2
j_gene: TRBJ2-2
CDR3aa: CASKRGSSNTGELFF

abundance: many
v_gene: TRBV2
j_gene: TRBJ2-7
CDR3aa: CASSARATVWPYSYEQYF

abundance: -
v_gene: TRBV5-3
j_gene: TRBJ2-7
CDR3aa: CARSLTAGDTYEQYF